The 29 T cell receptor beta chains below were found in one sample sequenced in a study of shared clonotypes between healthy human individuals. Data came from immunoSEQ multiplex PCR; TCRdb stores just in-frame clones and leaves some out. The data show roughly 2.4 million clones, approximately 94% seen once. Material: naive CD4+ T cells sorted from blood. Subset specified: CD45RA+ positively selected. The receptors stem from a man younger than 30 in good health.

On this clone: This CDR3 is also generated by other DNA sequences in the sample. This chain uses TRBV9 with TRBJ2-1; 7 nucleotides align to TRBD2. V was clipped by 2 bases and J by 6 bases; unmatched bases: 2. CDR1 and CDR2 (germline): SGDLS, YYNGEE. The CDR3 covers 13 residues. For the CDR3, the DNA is TGTGCCAGCAGCGTTAGGACTAGCAATGAGCAGTTCTTC. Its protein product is CASSVRTSNEQFF.

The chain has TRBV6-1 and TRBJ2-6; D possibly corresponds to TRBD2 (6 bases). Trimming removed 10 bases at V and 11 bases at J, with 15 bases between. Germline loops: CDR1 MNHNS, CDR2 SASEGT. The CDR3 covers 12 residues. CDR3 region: CATTRDSHVLTF. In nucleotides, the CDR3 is TGTGCCACAACCCGGGACTCCCACGTCCTGACTTTC.

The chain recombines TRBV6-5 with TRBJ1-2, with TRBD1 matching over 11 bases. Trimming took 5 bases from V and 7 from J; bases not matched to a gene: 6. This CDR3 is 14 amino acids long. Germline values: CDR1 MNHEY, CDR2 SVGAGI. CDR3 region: CASSRGTGGVGYTF. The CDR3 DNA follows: TGTGCCAGCAGTAGAGGGACAGGGGGTGTTGGCTACACCTTC.

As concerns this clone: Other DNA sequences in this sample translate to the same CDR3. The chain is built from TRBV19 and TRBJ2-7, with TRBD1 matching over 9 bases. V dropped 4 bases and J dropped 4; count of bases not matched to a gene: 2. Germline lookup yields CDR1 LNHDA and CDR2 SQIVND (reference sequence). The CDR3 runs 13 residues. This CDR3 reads CASSTGQGYEQYF. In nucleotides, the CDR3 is TGTGCCAGTAGTACAGGACAGGGGTACGAGCAGTACTTC.

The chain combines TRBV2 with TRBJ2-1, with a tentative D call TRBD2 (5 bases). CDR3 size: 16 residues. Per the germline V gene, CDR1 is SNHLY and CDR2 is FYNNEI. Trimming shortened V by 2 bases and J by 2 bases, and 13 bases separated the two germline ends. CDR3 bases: TGTGCCAGCAGTGAATTACGAGGAGGCGCCTACAATGAGCAGTTCTTC. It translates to CASSELRGGAYNEQFF.

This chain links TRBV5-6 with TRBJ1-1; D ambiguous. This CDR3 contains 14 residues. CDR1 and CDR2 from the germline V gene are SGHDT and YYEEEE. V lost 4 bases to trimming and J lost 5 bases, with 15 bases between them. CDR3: CASSRVVSGTEAFF. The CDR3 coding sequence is TGTGCCAGCAGCCGGGTCGTCTCCGGGACTGAAGCTTTCTTT.

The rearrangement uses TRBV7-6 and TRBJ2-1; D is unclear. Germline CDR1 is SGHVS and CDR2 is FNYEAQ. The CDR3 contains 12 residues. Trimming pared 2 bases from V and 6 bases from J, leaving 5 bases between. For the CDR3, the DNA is TGTGCCAGCAGCTTATCCCTCAATGAGCAGTTCTTC. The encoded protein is CASSLSLNEQFF. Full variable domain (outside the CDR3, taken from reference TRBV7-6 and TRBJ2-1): GAGVSQSPRYKVTKRGQDVALRCDPISGHVSLYWYRQALGQGPEFLTYFNYEAQQDKSGLPNDRFSAERPEGSISTLTIQRTEQRDSAMYRCASSLSLNEQFFGPGTRLTVL.

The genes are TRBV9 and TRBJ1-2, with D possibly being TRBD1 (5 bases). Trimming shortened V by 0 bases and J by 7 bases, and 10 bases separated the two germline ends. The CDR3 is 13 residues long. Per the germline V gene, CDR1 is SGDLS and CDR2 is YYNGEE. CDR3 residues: CASSVVGGIGYTF. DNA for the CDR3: TGTGCCAGCAGCGTAGTGGGGGGGATTGGCTACACCTTC.

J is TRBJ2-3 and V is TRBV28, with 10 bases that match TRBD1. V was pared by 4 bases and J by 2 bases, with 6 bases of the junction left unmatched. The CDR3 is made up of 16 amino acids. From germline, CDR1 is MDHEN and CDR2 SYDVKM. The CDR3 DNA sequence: TGTGCCAGCAGTTCCGGGACAGGGGTCTTCACAGATACGCAGTATTTT. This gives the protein CASSSGTGVFTDTQYF.

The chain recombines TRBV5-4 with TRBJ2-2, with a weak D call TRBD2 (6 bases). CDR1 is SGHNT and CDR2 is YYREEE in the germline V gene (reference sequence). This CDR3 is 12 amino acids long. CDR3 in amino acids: CAAAGNTGELFF. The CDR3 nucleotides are TGTGCGGCGGCGGGAAATACCGGGGAGCTGTTTTTT.

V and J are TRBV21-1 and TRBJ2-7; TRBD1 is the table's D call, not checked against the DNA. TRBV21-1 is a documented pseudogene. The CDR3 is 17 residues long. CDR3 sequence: CASSKWVPGQASYEQYF. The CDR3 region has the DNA TGTGCCAGCAGCAAATGGGTCCCGGGACAGGCTTCCTACGAGCAGTACTTC.

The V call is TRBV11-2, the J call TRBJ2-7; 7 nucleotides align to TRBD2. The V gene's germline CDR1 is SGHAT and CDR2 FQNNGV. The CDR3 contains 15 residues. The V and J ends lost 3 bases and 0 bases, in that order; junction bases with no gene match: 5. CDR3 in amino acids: CASSFTSVNSYEQYF. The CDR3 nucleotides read TGTGCCAGCAGCTTCACTAGCGTAAACTCCTACGAGCAGTACTTC.

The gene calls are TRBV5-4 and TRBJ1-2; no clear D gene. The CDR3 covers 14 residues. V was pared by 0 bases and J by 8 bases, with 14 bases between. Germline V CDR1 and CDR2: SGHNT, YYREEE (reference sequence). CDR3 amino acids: CASSLALAKGGYTF. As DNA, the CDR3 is TGTGCCAGCAGCTTGGCGTTGGCCAAGGGAGGCTACACCTTC.

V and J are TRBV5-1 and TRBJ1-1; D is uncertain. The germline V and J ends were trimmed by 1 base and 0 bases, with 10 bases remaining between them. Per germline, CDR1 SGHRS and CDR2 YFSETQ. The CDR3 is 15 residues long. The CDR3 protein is CASSLHLEMNTEAFF. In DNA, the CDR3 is TGCGCCAGCAGCTTGCATCTGGAGATGAACACTGAAGCTTTCTTT.

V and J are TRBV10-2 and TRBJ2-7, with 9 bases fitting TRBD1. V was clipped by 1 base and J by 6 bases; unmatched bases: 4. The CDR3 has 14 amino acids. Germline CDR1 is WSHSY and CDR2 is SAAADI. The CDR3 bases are TGCGCCAGCAGTGAGTGGGACAGGGTGGGCGAGCAGTACTTC. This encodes CASSEWDRVGEQYF.

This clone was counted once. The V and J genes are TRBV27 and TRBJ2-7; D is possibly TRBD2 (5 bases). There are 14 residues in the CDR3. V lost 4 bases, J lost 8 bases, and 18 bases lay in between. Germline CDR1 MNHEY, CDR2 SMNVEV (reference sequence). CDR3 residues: CASSYRPLREKQYF. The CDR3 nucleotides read TGTGCCAGCAGTTATAGGCCCCTTCGGGAAAAGCAGTACTTC.

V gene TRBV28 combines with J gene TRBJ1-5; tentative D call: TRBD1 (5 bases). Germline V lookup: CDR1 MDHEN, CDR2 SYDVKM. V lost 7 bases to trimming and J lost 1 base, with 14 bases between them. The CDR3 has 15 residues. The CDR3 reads CASKLGVGSNQPQHF. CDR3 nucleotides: TGTGCCAGCAAATTAGGGGTGGGGAGCAATCAGCCCCAGCATTTT. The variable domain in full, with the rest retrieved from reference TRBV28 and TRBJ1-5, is DVKVTQSSRYLVKRTGEKVFLECVQDMDHENMFWYRQDPGLGLRLIYFSYDVKMKEKGDIPEGYSVSREKKERFSLILESASTNQTSMYLCASKLGVGSNQPQHFGDGTRLSIL.

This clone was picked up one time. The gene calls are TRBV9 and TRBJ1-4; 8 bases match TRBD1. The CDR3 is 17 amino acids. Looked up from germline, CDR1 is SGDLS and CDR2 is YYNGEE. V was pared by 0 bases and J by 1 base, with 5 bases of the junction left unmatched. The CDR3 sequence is CASSVGQGAGTNEKLFF. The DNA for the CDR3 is TGTGCCAGCAGCGTAGGGCAGGGGGCTGGAACTAATGAAAAACTGTTTTTT.

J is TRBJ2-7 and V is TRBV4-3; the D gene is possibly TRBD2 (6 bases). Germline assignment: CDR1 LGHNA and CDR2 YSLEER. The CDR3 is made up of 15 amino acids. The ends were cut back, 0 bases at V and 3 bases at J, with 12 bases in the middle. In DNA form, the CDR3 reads TGCGCCAGCAGCCAAGAACCGGGAGTGGGCTACGAGCAGTACTTC. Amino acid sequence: CASSQEPGVGYEQYF.

The CDR3 protein is CAITGAGEYNEQFF. The CDR3 region has the DNA TGTGCCATCACGGGGGCTGGAGAGTACAATGAGCAGTTCTTC. The V gene is TRBV28, the J gene TRBJ2-1; D could derive from TRBD1 or TRBD2 (6 bases each). Germline V gene sequence: CDR1 MDHEN, CDR2 SYDVKM. There are 14 residues in the CDR3. Trimming removed 10 bases at V and 4 bases at J, with 17 bases between.

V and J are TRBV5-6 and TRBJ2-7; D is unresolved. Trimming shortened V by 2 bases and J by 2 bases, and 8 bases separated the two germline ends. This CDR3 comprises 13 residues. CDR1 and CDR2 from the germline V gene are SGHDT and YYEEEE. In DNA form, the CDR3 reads TGTGCCAGCAGCTTTGAGAGTACCTACGAGCAGTACTTC. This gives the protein CASSFESTYEQYF. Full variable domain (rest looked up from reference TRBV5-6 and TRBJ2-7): DAGVTQSPTHLIKTRGQQVTLRCSPKSGHDTVSWYQQALGQGPQFIFQYYEEEERQRGNFPDRFSGHQFPNYSSELNVNALLLGDSALYLCASSFESTYEQYFGPGTRLTVT.

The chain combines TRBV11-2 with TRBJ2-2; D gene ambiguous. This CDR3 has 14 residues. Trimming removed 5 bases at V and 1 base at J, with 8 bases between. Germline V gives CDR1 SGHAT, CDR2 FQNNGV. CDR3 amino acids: CASSVSGNTGELFF. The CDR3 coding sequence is TGTGCCAGCAGCGTGTCCGGGAACACCGGGGAGCTGTTTTTT. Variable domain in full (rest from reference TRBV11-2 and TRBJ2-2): EAGVAQSPRYKIIEKRQSVAFWCNPISGHATLYWYQQILGQGPKLLIQFQNNGVVDDSQLPKDRFSAERLKGVDSTLKIQPAKLEDSAVYLCASSVSGNTGELFFGEGSRLTVL.

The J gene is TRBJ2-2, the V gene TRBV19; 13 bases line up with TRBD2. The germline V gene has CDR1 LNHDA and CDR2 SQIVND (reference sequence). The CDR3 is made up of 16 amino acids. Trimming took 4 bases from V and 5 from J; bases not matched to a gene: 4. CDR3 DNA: TGTGCCAGTAGTAGAGGACTAGCGGGGGATACCGGGGAGCTGTTTTTT. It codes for CASSRGLAGDTGELFF.

CDR3: CASSYGQIRDQETQYF. The DNA for the CDR3 is TGTGCCAGCAGCTACGGACAGATAAGAGACCAAGAGACCCAGTACTTC. The chain joins TRBV7-2 to TRBJ2-5; D is perhaps TRBD1 (6 bases). The CDR3 is 16 residues long. The germline V and J ends were trimmed by 4 bases and 0 bases, with 15 bases remaining between them. Per germline, CDR1 SGHTA and CDR2 FQGNSA.

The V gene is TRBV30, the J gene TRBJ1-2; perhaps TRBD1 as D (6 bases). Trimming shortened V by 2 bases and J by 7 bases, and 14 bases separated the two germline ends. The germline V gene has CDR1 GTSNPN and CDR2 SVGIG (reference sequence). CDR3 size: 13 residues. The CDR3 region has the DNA TGTGCCTGGAGTCCGCGCCAGGGGACTGGCTACACCTTC. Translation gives CAWSPRQGTGYTF.

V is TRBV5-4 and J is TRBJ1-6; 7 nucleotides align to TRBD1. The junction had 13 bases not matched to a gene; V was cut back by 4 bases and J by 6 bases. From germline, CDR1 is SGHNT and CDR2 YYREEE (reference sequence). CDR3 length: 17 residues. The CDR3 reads CASSRLTGTATNSPLHF. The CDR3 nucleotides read TGTGCCAGCAGCAGGCTTACCGGGACAGCGACTAATTCACCCCTCCACTTT.

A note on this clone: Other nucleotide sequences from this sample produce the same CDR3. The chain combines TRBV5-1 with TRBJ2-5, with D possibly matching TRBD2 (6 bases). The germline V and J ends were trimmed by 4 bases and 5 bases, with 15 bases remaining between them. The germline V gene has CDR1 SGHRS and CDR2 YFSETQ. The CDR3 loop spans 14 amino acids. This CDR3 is CASSLEGGPETQYF. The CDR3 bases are TGCGCCAGCAGCCTGGAGGGCGGCCCGGAGACCCAGTACTTC. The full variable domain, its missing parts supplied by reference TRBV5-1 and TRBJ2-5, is KAGVTQTPRYLIKTRGQQVTLSCSPISGHRSVSWYQQTPGQGLQFLFEYFSETQRNKGNFPGRFSGRQFSNSRSEMNVSTLELGDSALYLCASSLEGGPETQYFGPGTRLLVL.

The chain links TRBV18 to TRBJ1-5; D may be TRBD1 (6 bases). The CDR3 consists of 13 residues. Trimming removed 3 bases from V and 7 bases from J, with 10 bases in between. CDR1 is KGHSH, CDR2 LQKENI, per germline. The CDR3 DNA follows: TGTGCCAGCTCACCTTCACAGGGACAGCCCCAGCATTTT. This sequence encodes CASSPSQGQPQHF.

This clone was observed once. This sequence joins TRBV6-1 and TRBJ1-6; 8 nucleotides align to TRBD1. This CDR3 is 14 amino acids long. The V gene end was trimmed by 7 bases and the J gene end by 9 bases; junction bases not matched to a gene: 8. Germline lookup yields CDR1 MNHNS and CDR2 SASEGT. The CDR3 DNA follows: TGTGCCAGCAAGTTGACAGGGGAGGGTTCACCCCTCCACTTT. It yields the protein CASKLTGEGSPLHF.